This TCR beta chain was sequenced during a study of cytomegalovirus exposure and HLA in healthy donors. Points from the study as a whole: Beyond CMV serostatus, there was no information to go on about immune exposure. In vitro confirmation showed a few CMV-associated chains to be CMV antigen specific.

Per the germline V gene, CDR1 is MNHEY and CDR2 is SMNVEV (reference sequence). V was pared by 5 bases and J by 0 bases, with 18 bases of the junction left unmatched. The length of the CDR3 is 20 residues. A multiplex PCR was run with 60 Vbeta primers and 13 Jbeta primers. TCRdb's copy holds only in-frame clones and misses some; the assay was immunoSEQ multiplex PCR. The sample yields approximately 170,000 clones, 75% to 80% seen once. Concerning this clone: No antigen is known for it.

Each donor was healthy, and each was a bone marrow donor. This sequence originates from a woman aged 40-49 years in good health and CMV-seropositive. The sequenced sample consisted of PBMCs. This rearrangement joins TRBV27 to TRBJ1-1, with 10 bases identical to TRBD1. CDR3 amino acids: CASSRAPGQGSRRLNTEAFF. The CDR3, as DNA: TGTGCCAGCAGTAGAGCACCGGGACAGGGGTCCCGTCGGCTGAACACTGAAGCTTTCTTT.